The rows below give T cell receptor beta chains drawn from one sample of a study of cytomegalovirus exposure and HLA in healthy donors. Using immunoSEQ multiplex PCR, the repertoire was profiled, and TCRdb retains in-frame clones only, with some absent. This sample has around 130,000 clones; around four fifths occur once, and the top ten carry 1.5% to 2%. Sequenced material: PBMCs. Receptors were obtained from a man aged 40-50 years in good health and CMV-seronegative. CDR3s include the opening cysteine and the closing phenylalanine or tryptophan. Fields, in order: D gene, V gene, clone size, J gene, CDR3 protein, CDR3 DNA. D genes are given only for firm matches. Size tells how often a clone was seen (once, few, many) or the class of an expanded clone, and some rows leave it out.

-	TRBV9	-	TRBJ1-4	CASSVEVARGGEKLFF	TGTGCCAGCAGCGTAGAAGTAGCGAGGGGAGGAGAAAAACTGTTTTTT
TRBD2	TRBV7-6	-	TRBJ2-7	CASSSEILAGEQYF	TGTGCCAGCAGCTCGGAAATTCTAGCGGGCGAGCAGTACTTC
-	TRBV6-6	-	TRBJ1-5	CASSSRQAPTNQPQHF	TGTGCCAGCAGTTCAAGACAGGCACCCACAAATCAGCCCCAGCATTTT
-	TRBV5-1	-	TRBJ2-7	CASSLGTSNEQHF	TGCGCCAGCAGCTTGGGGACTTCTAACGAGCAGCACTTC
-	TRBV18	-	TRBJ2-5	CASSPRQDQETQYF	TGTGCCAGCTCACCACGGCAGGACCAAGAGACCCAGTACTTC
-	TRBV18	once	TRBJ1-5	CASSQGGRNNQPQHF	TGTGCCAGCTCCCAAGGGGGACGGAATAATCAGCCCCAGCATTTT
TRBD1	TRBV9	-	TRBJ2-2	CASSLNRDSNPSNTGELFF	TGTGCCAGCAGCCTCAACCGGGACAGCAACCCTTCGAACACCGGGGAGCTGTTTTTT
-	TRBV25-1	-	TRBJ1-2	CASSEFSRGGGLHGYTF	TGTGCCAGCAGTGAATTCTCGCGGGGAGGAGGGCTACATGGCTACACCTTC
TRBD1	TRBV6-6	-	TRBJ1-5	CASSYSTGQPQHF	TGTGCCAGCAGTTACTCGACAGGGCAGCCCCAGCATTTT
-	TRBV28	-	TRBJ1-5	CASSLGWENQPQHF	TGTGCCAGCAGTTTAGGTTGGGAGAATCAGCCCCAGCATTTT
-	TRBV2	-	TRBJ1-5	CASSGLAGLNQPQHF	TGTGCCAGCAGTGGACTAGCCGGACTTAATCAGCCCCAGCATTTT
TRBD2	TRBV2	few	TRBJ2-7	CASSERLAGGQSKFEQYF	TGTGCCAGCAGTGAAAGACTAGCGGGAGGTCAATCGAAGTTCGAGCAGTACTTC
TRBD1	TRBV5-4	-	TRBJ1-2	CASSHRQGYGYTF	TGTGCCAGCAGCCACCGACAGGGGTATGGCTACACCTTC
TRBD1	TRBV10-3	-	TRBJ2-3	CAISESTGQGMRDTQYF	TGTGCCATCAGTGAGTCGACAGGACAGGGGATGAGAGATACGCAGTATTTT
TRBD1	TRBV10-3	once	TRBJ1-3	CAAYTGRGQGNTIYF	TGTGCCGCCTACACAGGCAGGGGGCAAGGAAACACCATATATTTT
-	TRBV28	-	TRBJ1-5	CASASGVGGNQPQHF	TGTGCCAGCGCGTCGGGGGTAGGCGGCAATCAGCCCCAGCATTTT
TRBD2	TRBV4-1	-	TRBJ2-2	CASSQEGGGASTGELFF	TGCGCCAGCAGCCAAGAGGGCGGGGGGGCCTCCACCGGGGAGCTGTTTTTT
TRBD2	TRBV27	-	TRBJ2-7	CASSSGLLSYEQYF	TGTGCCAGCAGTTCGGGACTATTATCCTACGAGCAGTACTTC
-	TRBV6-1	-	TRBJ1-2	CASSEISGYGYTF	TGTGCCAGCAGTGAAATATCAGGTTATGGCTACACCTTC
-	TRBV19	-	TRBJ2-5	CASSIMPGETQYF	TGTGCCAGTAGTATAATGCCGGGAGAGACCCAGTACTTC
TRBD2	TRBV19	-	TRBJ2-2	CASSIGLAVGELFF	TGTGCCAGTAGTATCGGACTAGCTGTCGGGGAGCTGTTTTTT
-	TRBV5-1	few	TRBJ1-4	CASSLSGQSAEKLFF	TGCGCCAGCAGCTTGTCAGGACAATCGGCTGAAAAACTGTTTTTT
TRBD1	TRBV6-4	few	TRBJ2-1	CASSPSQGVYNEQFF	TGTGCCAGCAGTCCTTCACAGGGGGTCTACAATGAGCAGTTCTTC
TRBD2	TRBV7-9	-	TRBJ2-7	CASIDGSGLGEQYF	TGTGCCAGCATTGATGGTTCGGGACTAGGCGAGCAGTACTTC
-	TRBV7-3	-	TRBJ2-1	CASSFGSSYNEQFF	TGTGCCAGCAGCTTCGGGAGCTCCTACAATGAGCAGTTCTTC